A selection of T cell receptor beta chains follows, all from one sample in a study of blood T cell repertoires in COVID-19. Using immunoSEQ multiplex PCR, the repertoire was profiled, and TCRdb retains in-frame clones only, with some absent. Of 250,000 or so clones detected, over 80% appear once; the ten largest clones hold roughly 5%. The source material was peripheral blood. The receptors were gathered from a human donor in a cohort sampled during active COVID-19. CDR3s include the opening cysteine and the closing phenylalanine or tryptophan. A D gene is named only where the DNA matches it firmly. Rows may omit the clone size; those that give it use once, few, many or a size class.

D gene: TRBD2
clone size: .
J gene: TRBJ2-1
V gene: TRBV5-4
CDR3 DNA: TGTGCCAGCAGCCTGGGACTAGCGGGAAAGAATGAGCAGTTCTTC
CDR3 protein: CASSLGLAGKNEQFF

D gene: .
clone size: .
J gene: TRBJ1-2
V gene: TRBV30
CDR3 DNA: TGTGCCTGGAGTGTAGCAGGGCCTGGCTACACCTTC
CDR3 protein: CAWSVAGPGYTF

D gene: TRBD2
clone size: few
J gene: TRBJ2-3
V gene: TRBV9
CDR3 DNA: TGTGCCAGCAGCCGCAGAGCGGGGGGGCGCACAGATACGCAGTATTTT
CDR3 protein: CASSRRAGGRTDTQYF

D gene: TRBD1
clone size: .
J gene: TRBJ1-1
V gene: TRBV19
CDR3 DNA: TGTGCCAGTAGCCACAGGGGGCGGAACACTGAAGCTTTCTTT
CDR3 protein: CASSHRGRNTEAFF

D gene: TRBD2
clone size: .
J gene: TRBJ2-1
V gene: TRBV7-3
CDR3 DNA: TGTGCCAGCAGCTTAGTAGCGGGGCCTGGCTCCTACAATGAGCAGTTCTTC
CDR3 protein: CASSLVAGPGSYNEQFF

D gene: .
clone size: once
J gene: TRBJ2-7
V gene: TRBV30
CDR3 DNA: TGTGCCTGGGCAAGAGGGGGGGAAAGCTACGAGCAGTACTTC
CDR3 protein: CAWARGGESYEQYF

D gene: .
clone size: .
J gene: TRBJ1-4
V gene: TRBV7-9
CDR3 DNA: TGTGCCAGCAGCTTGCGGGGACGGCCTAATGAAAAACTGTTTTTT
CDR3 protein: CASSLRGRPNEKLFF

D gene: .
clone size: .
J gene: TRBJ2-6
V gene: TRBV2
CDR3 DNA: TGTGCCAGCGGAGGGGATCGTGGGGCCAACGTCCTGACTTTC
CDR3 protein: CASGGDRGANVLTF

D gene: .
clone size: .
J gene: TRBJ2-3
V gene: TRBV28
CDR3 DNA: TGTGCCAGCAGTTCGATGGGCCAGGCGCGGGGAGATACGCAGTATTTT
CDR3 protein: CASSSMGQARGDTQYF

D gene: TRBD2
clone size: .
J gene: TRBJ2-3
V gene: TRBV6-5
CDR3 DNA: TGTGCCAGCCATGGGGGAGGGCGGTCAGATACGCAGTATTTT
CDR3 protein: CASHGGGRSDTQYF

D gene: .
clone size: .
J gene: TRBJ1-5
V gene: TRBV28
CDR3 DNA: TGTGCCATCCAGGGAAATAGCAATCAGCCCCAGCATTTT
CDR3 protein: CAIQGNSNQPQHF

D gene: TRBD2
clone size: .
J gene: TRBJ2-5
V gene: TRBV5-4
CDR3 DNA: TGTGCCAGCAGCGCCGGGACTAATCAAGAGACCCAGTACTTC
CDR3 protein: CASSAGTNQETQYF

D gene: .
clone size: once
J gene: TRBJ2-3
V gene: TRBV6-5
CDR3 DNA: TGTGCCAGCAAAGAACAGGCTAGCACAGATACGCAGTATTTT
CDR3 protein: CASKEQASTDTQYF

D gene: TRBD1
clone size: .
J gene: TRBJ1-1
V gene: TRBV11-1
CDR3 DNA: TGTGCCAGCAGCTTTAATAGGGGGCTCCTGAACACTGAAGCTTTCTTT
CDR3 protein: CASSFNRGLLNTEAFF

D gene: .
clone size: .
J gene: TRBJ2-5
V gene: TRBV19
CDR3 DNA: TGTGCCAGTAGTTCCTCAGGGGTAGCAGAGACCCAGTACTTC
CDR3 protein: CASSSSGVAETQYF

D gene: TRBD1
clone size: few
J gene: TRBJ2-7
V gene: TRBV28
CDR3 DNA: TGTGCCAGCAGTATGACAGGGTTCTACGAGCAGTACTTC
CDR3 protein: CASSMTGFYEQYF

D gene: .
clone size: .
J gene: TRBJ1-6
V gene: TRBV2
CDR3 DNA: TGTGCCAGCAGTTTGACAGGTCCCTTT
CDR3 protein: CASSLTGPF

D gene: TRBD2
clone size: .
J gene: TRBJ2-2
V gene: TRBV10-1
CDR3 DNA: TGCGCCAGCAGTGAGCTAAGCGGGAGTATAGCCGGGGAGCTGTTTTTT
CDR3 protein: CASSELSGSIAGELFF

D gene: .
clone size: .
J gene: TRBJ2-7
V gene: TRBV27
CDR3 DNA: TGTGCCAGCAGTTTATCCAGGATCTCCTACGAGCAGTACTTC
CDR3 protein: CASSLSRISYEQYF

D gene: TRBD1
clone size: .
J gene: TRBJ2-5
V gene: TRBV29-1
CDR3 DNA: TGCAGCGTATTACAGGGGGCGGTGGAGACCCAGTACTTC
CDR3 protein: CSVLQGAVETQYF

D gene: .
clone size: .
J gene: TRBJ2-1
V gene: TRBV5-6
CDR3 DNA: TGTGCCAGCAGCTTGGATCCTAACTCCTACAATGAGCAGTTCTTC
CDR3 protein: CASSLDPNSYNEQFF

D gene: TRBD2
clone size: .
J gene: TRBJ2-5
V gene: TRBV10-3
CDR3 DNA: TGTGCCATCAGTGAGCCCGGACTAGCCCAAGAGACCCAGTACTTC
CDR3 protein: CAISEPGLAQETQYF

D gene: .
clone size: .
J gene: TRBJ2-7
V gene: TRBV28
CDR3 DNA: TGTGCCAGCAGTTTAGCCAGGGGAGCCTACGAGCAGTACTTC
CDR3 protein: CASSLARGAYEQYF

D gene: .
clone size: .
J gene: TRBJ1-2
V gene: TRBV27
CDR3 DNA: TGTGCCAGCAGTCCGCTCACAAGAAACTATGGCTACACCTTC
CDR3 protein: CASSPLTRNYGYTF

D gene: TRBD1
clone size: .
J gene: TRBJ2-1
V gene: TRBV5-1
CDR3 DNA: TGCGCCAGCAGCCCGGACAGGGGTGAGCAGTTCTTC
CDR3 protein: CASSPDRGEQFF

D gene: .
clone size: .
J gene: TRBJ2-5
V gene: TRBV9
CDR3 DNA: TGTGCCAGCAGCCCAGCCCCGACACATCAAGAGACCCAGTACTTC
CDR3 protein: CASSPAPTHQETQYF